Listed below are T cell receptor beta chains from one sample, sequenced in a study of T cells after yellow fever vaccination. Using its own MiXCR run on the 5' RACE reads, TCRdb lists one record per CDR3 protein. The sample gives 450,000 to 600,000 distinct CDR3 sequences, roughly 13% of which show up once; over 13% is in the top ten. The input for sequencing was PBMCs, taken on the day of the yellow fever booster vaccination. These receptors came from a man younger than 45 who received the YFV17D yellow fever vaccine. CDR3s include the opening cysteine and the closing phenylalanine or tryptophan.

V	CDR3
TRBV29-1	CSVEDRVNEQFF
TRBV5-5	CASSLITSTGDTQYF
TRBV7-6	CARPKNIQYF
TRBV6-5	CASSYPPRSSGKGGTQYF
TRBV15	CATSRESTGNYGYTF
TRBV20-1	CSARPQGRDRGRYGYTF
TRBV6-5	CASSYGSGVPNYEQYF
TRBV6-1	CAISKVDYGYTF
TRBV29-1	CSVGSSNTGELFF
TRBV5-1	CASSAGTAVGTNYGYTF
TRBV20-1	CSAPDRAAGNTIYF
TRBV20-1	CSAIVQSGYTF
TRBV6-1	CASSPSTGTGFGYTF
TRBV4-3	CASSQDYDSTGELFF
TRBV20-1	CSARSGSNYEQYF
TRBV14	CASSQGATEAFF
TRBV7-2	CASRLGLAGFYEQYF
TRBV29-1	CSVLRLAGDNEQFF
TRBV11-2	CASSSLTEQYF
TRBV15	CATSNYDRVYNEQFF
TRBV5-1	CASKGLPGSNYGYTF
TRBV5-4	CASSLVSSLGRYNEQSF
TRBV12-3/TRBV12-4	CASSTSRFTIYF
TRBV25-1	CASMGGYEQYF
TRBV10-3	CAISDIGADSLWDEQFF
TRBV7-2	CASSQGLAGSYEQYF
TRBV12-3/TRBV12-4	CASSYPSRGIHEQYF
TRBV20-1	CSIAGGSSYNEQFF
TRBV7-9	CASSARSGTGDEQFF
TRBV20-1	CSGVAGGYEQYF
TRBV20-1	CSARDPGPRDEQFF
TRBV4-1	CASSPPPGGSSYNEQFF
TRBV7-3	CASSKTGDQETQYF
TRBV6-2/TRBV6-3	CASSYLTLDSAGSQSYGYTF
TRBV15	CATSRDQPEAFF
TRBV20-1	CSARFRDRGYEQYF
TRBV2	CASSPLVGDHEQYF
TRBV7-3	CASSLGGGGNNEQFF
TRBV7-8	CASSPRLDYGYTF
TRBV6-5	CASSFLTGTGGAGTQYF
TRBV20-1	CSGGSTDTQYF
TRBV30	CAWSPVRGLQYF
TRBV20-1	CSARVTSGRSISTDTQYF
TRBV25-1	CASRELVNQETQYF
TRBV9	CASSWARGGAYNEQFF
TRBV12-3/TRBV12-4	CASSRAGGYQETQYF
TRBV4-1	CASSQGYGTEFYNEQFF
TRBV6-2/TRBV6-3	CASKRGVGTYNEQFF
TRBV6-2/TRBV6-3	CASSFGRQETQYF
TRBV6-1	CASRAGEDYGYTF